This T cell receptor beta chain came from a study of PD-1 blockade in classical Hodgkin lymphoma. Study as a whole: Nivolumab 3 mg/kg was given intravenously every 2 weeks.

Assay used: immunoSEQ multiplex PCR; TCRdb lists only in-frame clones, some missing. The data contain about 47,000 clones, roughly 80% of them singletons. Study-wide points: CD4+ TCR diversity climbed significantly by C4D1, unlike CD8+ TCR diversity.

This sample's time point: cycle 4 day 1 (C4D1), after less than 7 weeks of nivolumab. After autologous stem cell transplantation all patients relapsed, and prior brentuximab vedotin exposure differed between cohorts. Concerning this clone itself: The antigen remains unidentified.

Per germline, CDR1 LNHDA and CDR2 SQIVND (reference sequence). The V end lost 2 bases, the J end lost 3 bases, and 19 bases lay between the germline ends. This CDR3 is 17 amino acids long. The clonotype originates from a human donor with classical Hodgkin lymphoma. This specimen was peripheral blood mononuclear cells (PBMCs), taken before the fourth cycle of nivolumab. J is TRBJ1-2 and V is TRBV19; D might be TRBD1 (6 bases). The CDR3, as DNA: TGTGCCAGTAGTATAAGGGATTACAGGGAATTCCACTATGGCTACACCTTC. Translating gives CASSIRDYREFHYGYTF. Using reference TRBV19 and TRBJ1-2 for the parts outside the CDR3, the full variable domain is DGGITQSPKYLFRKEGQNVTLSCEQNLNHDAMYWYRQDPGQGLRLIYYSQIVNDFQKGDIAEGYSVSREKKESFPLTVTSAQKNPTAFYLCASSIRDYREFHYGYTFGSGTRLTVV.